The T cell receptor beta chain under discussion was sequenced for a study of beta chain features in type 1 diabetes. Study results and caveats: Naive, central memory and Treg TCRB repertoires seemed to resemble each other more closely in patients than they did in healthy donors. PCR could preferentially amplify shorter templates, alike in patients and controls. There were fewer insertions and more deletions at the VDJ junctions of type 1 diabetes patients.

The germline V gene encodes CDR1 LGHNA and CDR2 YSLEER. This CDR3 region has 15 residues. V lost 1 base, J lost 0 bases, and 10 bases lay in between. For this clone: Its antigen is not known.

It was via CD45RO/CCR7/CD25/CD127/CD95/CD27 that CD4+ naive, central memory, regulatory and stem cell-like memory cells were sorted. All of the isolated RNA was reverse transcribed, so expressed TCRB transcripts were sequenced. Sequenced by immunoSEQ multiplex PCR; TCRdb stores in-frame clones only, minus some. The data show around 350,000 clones, around 12% seen once. The specimen sequenced was naive CD4+ T cells from blood. This chain joins TRBV4-3 and TRBJ2-7; D remains ambiguous. This sequence was found in a young man in good health. The CDR3 reads CASSQALPASYEQYF. The CDR3 nucleotides are TGCGCCAGCAGCCAAGCACTGCCCGCCTCCTACGAGCAGTACTTC.